The 2 T cell receptor beta chains presented below share a single source sample, sequenced in a study of shared clonotypes between healthy human individuals. Clones were read by immunoSEQ multiplex PCR, and TCRdb kept only the in-frame ones, dropping some. The table lists about 2.3 million clones, around 93% of them singletons, with approximately 0.39% in the top ten. The sequenced sample was naive CD4+ T cells from PBMCs. Subset noted: CD45RA+ positively selected. All receptors come from a man aged 18-30 years in good health. Some clones in this sample may be carry-over from other donors' samples.

The rearrangement uses TRBV5-1 and TRBJ2-7, with D possibly TRBD1 on 5 matching bases. The CDR3 extends over 16 amino acids. CDR1 and CDR2 from the germline V gene are SGHRS and YFSETQ. Deletions cut 2 bases from V and 0 bases from J, with 15 bases between. DNA for the CDR3: TGCGCCAGCAGCTTCAAGGGGCCCGATAACTCCTACGAGCAGTACTTC. Protein product: CASSFKGPDNSYEQYF.

The chain is built from TRBV7-8 and TRBJ2-5; D is perhaps TRBD1 (6 bases). This CDR3 contains 13 residues. V dropped 5 bases and J dropped 3 bases, with 10 bases sitting between them. Germline V gene sequence: CDR1 SGHVS, CDR2 FQNEAQ. CDR3 DNA: TGTGCCAGCAGCCCCACAGGGAAAGAGACCCAGTACTTC. It codes for CASSPTGKETQYF.